Listed here are 24 T cell receptor beta chains from one sample, sequenced in a study of blood T cells in healthy people across ages. With a J-beta primer mix and a sample-barcoded 5' primer, a second PCR ran about 6 to 11 cycles. TCRdb called the 5' RACE reads again in MiXCR, with one record for every CDR3 protein. There are hundreds of thousands of distinct CDR3 sequences in the sample; less than 35% occur only once, and 15% to 19% lies in the top ten. The sample comprised blood. Receptors originate from a woman of 80 years or more in good health.

There are many counts of this clonotype. V is TRBV7-9 and J is TRBJ2-7; 14 bases fit TRBD2. V was clipped by 5 bases and J by 0 bases; unmatched bases: 9. Per the germline V gene, CDR1 is SEHNR and CDR2 is FQNEAQ (reference sequence). The CDR3 length is 18 residues. The CDR3 bases are TGTGCCAGCAGCCTGGGACTAGCGGGGGCTCAGAGCTCCTACGAGCAGTACTTC. Protein sequence: CASSLGLAGAQSSYEQYF.

In regard to this clonotype: With a much larger clone just one base away, this may be a read error. This chain uses TRBV6-1 with TRBJ2-4, with 14 bases fitting TRBD2. The last part of the DNA fits TRBJ2-5 better; the J call may be wrong. Looked up from germline, CDR1 is MNHNS and CDR2 is SASEGT. The CDR3 totals 16 residues. In nucleotides, the CDR3 is TGTGTCGTCGCCCTGGGACTAGCGGGAGAACAAGAGACCCAGTACTTC. Its protein product is CVVALGLAGEQETQYF.

This clonotype was counted ten times or more. The V call is TRBV10-3, the J call TRBJ2-1, with D possibly being TRBD1 (5 bases). Germline V lookup: CDR1 ENHRY, CDR2 SYGVKD. The V end lost 4 bases, the J end lost 8 bases, and 9 bases lay between the germline ends. The CDR3 totals 12 residues. Written as DNA, the CDR3 is TGTGCCATCAGTGTGCAGGGTGATGAGCAGTTCTTC. Protein sequence: CAISVQGDEQFF.

This clonotype was seen many times. The genes are TRBV2 and TRBJ2-1, with 10 bases identical to TRBD2. CDR3 size: 17 residues. CDR1 is SNHLY, CDR2 FYNNEI, per germline. The trim removed 0 bases at V and 8 bases at J, leaving 10 bases unmatched. The CDR3 nucleotides are TGTGCCAGCAGTGAAGCGCTTCGGGGAGCGGGGGGGCATGAGCAGTTCTTC. Protein sequence: CASSEALRGAGGHEQFF.

This clonotype has ten or more counts. In DNA form, the CDR3 reads TGTGCCAGCAGTTTAGTGGGGACTACCTACAATGAGCAGTTCTTC. This codes for CASSLVGTTYNEQFF. This chain joins TRBV12-3 or TRBV12-4 and TRBJ2-1; 7 positions match TRBD2. After removal of 1 base from V and 2 bases from J, the junction contained 2 bases not matched to a gene. This CDR3 region has 15 residues.

This clonotype was seen many times. This sequence joins TRBV9 and TRBJ2-4; 9 bases fit TRBD2. Germline loops: CDR1 SGDLS, CDR2 YYNGEE. The CDR3 has 18 residues. Losses at the gene ends were 0 bases for V and 3 bases for J; bases not matched to a gene: 10. The CDR3 sequence is CASSVGRAGGLGKNIQYF. CDR3 DNA: TGTGCCAGCAGCGTAGGTAGAGCGGGGGGCCTTGGCAAAAACATTCAGTACTTC.

A few counts support this clonotype. The J gene is TRBJ1-5, the V gene TRBV6-2 or TRBV6-3, with D tentatively TRBD1 (5 bases). The CDR3 is made up of 16 amino acids. The ends were cut back, 2 bases at V and 2 bases at J, with 13 bases in the middle. The germline V gene has CDR1 MNHEY and CDR2 SVGEGT. The DNA for the CDR3 is TGTGCCAGCAGTTACGGGGCCACCCGGGGCAATCAGCCCCAGCATTTT. It is translated as CASSYGATRGNQPQHF.

This clonotype was detected only once. The CDR3 DNA is TGTGCCAGCAGCCCTGACAGGGATAATGGCTACACCTTC. Protein product: CASSPDRDNGYTF. The chain is built from TRBV5-6 and TRBJ1-2, with 7 bases aligning to TRBD1. The CDR3 covers 13 residues. Losses at the gene ends were 4 bases for V and 6 bases for J; bases not matched to a gene: 6. Germline CDR1 reads SGHDT; CDR2 reads YYEEEE.

Notes on this clonotype: One junction end disagrees with the germline gene, perhaps due to a read error. Here the CDR3 DNA reads TGTGCCAGCAGTCTTGAAGCGGGATCCTCCTACGAGCAGGACTTC. Its translation: CASSLEAGSSYEQDF. This chain joins TRBV7-2 and TRBJ2-7; 7 bases align to TRBD2. Per germline, CDR1 SGHTA and CDR2 FQGNSA. CDR3 length: 15 residues.

CDR3 DNA sequence: TGTGCCAGCGCCGACTACGGGGGAGATACGCAGTATTTT. As protein: CASADYGGDTQYF. This sequence joins TRBV12-3 or TRBV12-4 and TRBJ2-3, with a possible D match to TRBD2 (6 bases). The CDR3 is 13 amino acids. V gave up 8 bases and J gave up 5 bases, with 14 bases separating them.

The sample holds many counts of this clonotype. This sequence may be a read error, since a much larger clone differs from it by one base. The V gene is TRBV4-2, the J gene TRBJ2-1, with D perhaps matching TRBD1 (6 bases). The assigned J gene may be wrong: the sequence end matches TRBJ2-7 better. CDR3 size: 15 residues. Germline loops: CDR1 LGHNA, CDR2 YNFKEQ. CDR3 nucleotides: TGTGCCAGCAGCCAGCCGACAGGAACCTACAATGAGCAGTACTTC. This gives the protein CASSQPTGTYNEQYF.

There are a few counts of this clonotype. A much larger clone sits a single nucleotide away, making a read error possible. This chain links TRBV4-1 with TRBJ2-7, with 7 positions matching TRBD2. The CDR3 covers 14 residues. J lost 6 bases, V lost 3 bases, and 8 bases had no gene match. Germline V gives CDR1 MGHRA, CDR2 YSYEKL. The chain's CDR3 is CASSQAVGLPEQYF. CDR3 bases: TGCGCCAGCAGCCAGGCCGTGGGACTACCCGAGCAGTACTTC.

This clonotype was detected ten times or more. The chain couples TRBV7-8 to TRBJ2-4; D gene unclear. The CDR3 is 14 amino acids. Germline CDR1 is SGHVS and CDR2 is FQNEAQ. Between the trimmed V and J ends, which lost 1 base and 0 bases, there was a span of 4 bases. CDR3 in DNA: TGTGCCAGCAGCTTAGGGGAAGCCAAAAACATTCAGTACTTC. Translation gives CASSLGEAKNIQYF.

In the case of this clonotype: This may come from a read error, since a much larger clone is one base off. The chain couples TRBV5-1 to TRBJ2-5; 8 bases align to TRBD1. This CDR3 spans 16 amino acids. Germline V lookup: CDR1 SGHRS, CDR2 YFSETQ. The junction had 17 bases not matched to a gene; V was cut back by 2 bases and J by 11 bases. For the CDR3, the DNA is TGCGCCAGCAGCTTTTTTGGACAGGGTTCAGATGGGGAGCAGTACTTC. Translated, it gives CASSFFGQGSDGEQYF.

This clonotype was recorded at least ten times. The J gene is TRBJ1-5, the V gene TRBV20-1; D might be TRBD1 (5 bases). V was pared by 2 bases and J by 0 bases, with 17 bases between. Germline loops: CDR1 DFQATT, CDR2 SNEGSKA (reference sequence). This CDR3 has 17 amino acids. The CDR3 DNA is TGCAGTGCTAGAAGGGGAGAGGGCCCCCTTAGCAATCAGCCCCAGCATTTT. This sequence encodes CSARRGEGPLSNQPQHF.

At least ten counts were recorded for this clonotype. The CDR3 here is CASSHGSSSSYEQYF. CDR3 sequence (DNA): TGTGCCAGCAGCCACGGCTCCTCGAGCTCCTACGAGCAGTACTTC. The V gene is TRBV3-1, the J gene TRBJ2-7; D call uncertain. Looked up from germline, CDR1 is LGHDT and CDR2 is YNNKEL (reference sequence). The CDR3 is 15 residues long. Trimming removed 3 bases from V and 0 bases from J, with 12 bases in between.

Regarding this clonotype: This sequence may be a read error, since a much larger clone differs from it by one base. The V call is TRBV7-2, the J call TRBJ2-5; D call uncertain. Deletions cut 1 base from V and 11 bases from J, with 14 bases between. The CDR3 has 13 amino acids. The germline gives CDR1 SGHTA, CDR2 FQGNSA. The CDR3 spells CASSLVQTNRQYF. CDR3 DNA sequence: TGTGCCAGCAGCTTAGTACAGACAAATCGTCAGTACTTC. The whole variable domain, remainder taken from reference TRBV7-2 and TRBJ2-5, is GAGVSQSPSNKVTEKGKDVELRCDPISGHTALYWYRQSLGQGLEFLIYFQGNSAPDKSGLPSDRFSAERTGGSVSTLTIQRTQQEDSAVYLCASSLVQTNRQYFGPGTRLLVL.

V usage is TRBV30 and J usage is TRBJ1-4; possible D gene TRBD1, 5 bases. The CDR3 totals 15 residues. Trimming stripped 6 bases from V and 7 bases from J, with 21 bases between. Germline V lookup: CDR1 GTSNPN, CDR2 SVGIG (reference sequence). The CDR3 sequence: CACMGGIRSGEKLFF. In nucleotides, the CDR3 is TGTGCCTGCATGGGGGGGATACGAAGCGGTGAAAAACTGTTTTTT.

This clonotype was seen repeatedly, ten times or more. V usage is TRBV6-2 or TRBV6-3 and J usage is TRBJ2-7; D is uncertain. CDR3 length equals 14 residues. V lost 0 bases, J lost 6 bases, and 12 bases lay in between. Germline V gene sequence: CDR1 MNHEY, CDR2 SVGEGT. The CDR3 reads CASSYSTPPREQYF. The CDR3 DNA reads TGTGCCAGCAGTTACTCGACGCCCCCCCGCGAGCAGTACTTC.

The rearrangement uses TRBV5-1 and TRBJ2-5, with D tentatively TRBD2 (5 bases). Germline V gene sequence: CDR1 SGHRS, CDR2 YFSETQ. V was clipped by 0 bases and J by 2 bases, with 8 bases between them. This CDR3 region has 14 residues. This CDR3 reads CASSLAREQETQYF. As DNA, the CDR3 is TGCGCCAGCAGCTTGGCCCGGGAACAAGAGACCCAGTACTTC.

J is TRBJ2-3 and V is TRBV11-2; 8 bases match TRBD2. Trimming at V came to 5 bases and at J to 7 bases, leaving 14 bases not matched to a gene. The CDR3 spans 16 residues. CDR1 and CDR2 (germline): SGHAT, FQNNGV. CDR3 nucleotides: TGTGCCAGCAGCCTCCCGGGAAGCGGGGGCAGGAATACGCAGTATTTT. This translates into CASSLPGSGGRNTQYF.

The chain joins TRBV6-4 to TRBJ2-1, with 11 positions matching TRBD2. Trimming cost V 5 bases and J 8 bases; bases outside gene matches: 8. Germline V CDR1 and CDR2: MRHNA, SNTAGT. The CDR3 has 15 residues. CDR3 coding DNA: TGTGCCAGCAGTAAACTAGCGGGAGAGCGGGATGAGCAGTTCTTC. Translation gives CASSKLAGERDEQFF.

The J gene is TRBJ2-1, the V gene TRBV20-1; 10 bases line up with TRBD2. The J call may be faulty, since TRBJ2-7 better matches the DNA end. This CDR3 spans 12 amino acids. Germline loops: CDR1 DFQATT, CDR2 SNEGSKA (reference sequence). DNA for the CDR3: TGCAGTACTATGGGACTAGCGAGTGAGCAGTACTTC. As protein: CSTMGLASEQYF.

This clonotype was observed many times. The CDR3 here is CASSYTGDRVETQYF. CDR3 DNA sequence: TGTGCCAGCAGTTACACCGGGGACAGGGTGGAGACCCAGTACTTC. The chain recombines TRBV6-2 or TRBV6-3 with TRBJ2-5; 9 positions agree with TRBD1. The junction had 6 bases not matched to a gene; V was cut back by 2 bases and J by 5 bases. The CDR3 runs 15 residues. The germline V gene encodes CDR1 MNHEY and CDR2 SVGEGT.